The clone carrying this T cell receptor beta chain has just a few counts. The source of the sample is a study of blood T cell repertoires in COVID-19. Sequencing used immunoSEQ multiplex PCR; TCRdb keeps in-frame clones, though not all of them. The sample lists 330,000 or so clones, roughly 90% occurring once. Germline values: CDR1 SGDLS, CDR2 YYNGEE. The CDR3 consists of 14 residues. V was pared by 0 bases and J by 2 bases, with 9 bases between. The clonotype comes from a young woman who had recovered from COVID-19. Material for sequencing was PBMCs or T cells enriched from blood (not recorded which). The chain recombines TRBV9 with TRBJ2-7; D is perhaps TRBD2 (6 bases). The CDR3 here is CASSVAGDPYEQYF. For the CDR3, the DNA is TGTGCCAGCAGCGTAGCGGGGGATCCCTACGAGCAGTACTTC.